The clone carrying this T cell receptor (beta chain) was found many times. It was through 5'RACE template switching that TCR cDNA was made, with a universal primer site and UMIs added. Each CDR3 protein is one row after TCRdb ran MiXCR on the 5' RACE reads. In the table there are more than 15,000 distinct CDR3 sequences, approximately 4% of which are singletons. Germline values: CDR1 MGHDK, CDR2 SYGVNS. The CDR3 consists of 16 residues. V gave up 4 bases and J gave up 0 bases, with 12 bases separating them. These data come from a study of T cells after yellow fever vaccination. This sample comprised PBMCs, either bulk or a sorted T-cell subset (CD4+, CD8+, memory, or dextramer-sorted; not recorded which), obtained 15 days after the yellow fever booster vaccination. The chain joins TRBV25-1 to TRBJ2-2; no reliable D call. This TCR derives from a young man who received the YFV17D yellow fever vaccine. The CDR3 coding sequence is TGTGCCAGCAGTGTTCGCGGAGCCGCGAACACCGGGGAGCTGTTTTTT. This sequence encodes CASSVRGAANTGELFF.